This TCR beta chain was sequenced during a study of CD4 T cells in relation to SARS-CoV-2 and coronaviruses. CD4+ T cells from unexposed donors were obtained before the COVID-19 pandemic (2011-2018). Isolation of CD4+ T cells took place after approximately 11 days in culture. The method was immunoSEQ multiplex PCR; TCRdb's version includes in-frame clones alone and lacks a portion of them. The data contain about 22,000 clones, 60% to 80% of them singletons. Remarks on this clone: The target antigen is unknown.

The receptor's source is a human donor in good health. Sequenced sample: CD4+ T cells from PBMCs, cultured in vitro.

Here the CDR3 reads CASSPGLAGVETQYF. The CDR3 DNA sequence: TGTGCCAGCAGCCCAGGACTAGCGGGAGTAGAGACCCAGTACTTC. This sequence joins TRBV7-9 and TRBJ2-5; 13 bases map to TRBD2. CDR1 is SEHNR and CDR2 is FQNEAQ in the germline V gene (reference sequence). Germline trimming cut 5 bases from V and 4 bases from J; bases unmatched to any gene: 4. The CDR3 is made up of 15 amino acids.